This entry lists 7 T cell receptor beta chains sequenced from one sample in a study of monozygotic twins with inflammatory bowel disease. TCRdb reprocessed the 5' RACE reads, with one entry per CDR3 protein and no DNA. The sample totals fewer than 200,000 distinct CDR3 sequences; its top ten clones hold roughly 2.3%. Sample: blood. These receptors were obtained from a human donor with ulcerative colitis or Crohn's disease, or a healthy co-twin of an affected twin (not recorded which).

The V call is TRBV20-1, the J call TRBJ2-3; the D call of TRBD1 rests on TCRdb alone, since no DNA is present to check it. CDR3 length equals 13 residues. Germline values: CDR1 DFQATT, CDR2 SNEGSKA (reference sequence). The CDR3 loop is CSAGRGDTDTQYF.

This chain's CDR3 is CASRPPPPLLLGGYTF. This chain connects TRBV7-2 to TRBJ1-2; the TRBD1 assignment by TCRdb is unverifiable without DNA. This CDR3 is built from 16 residues. The germline V gene encodes CDR1 SGHTA and CDR2 FQGNSA.

The CDR3 region is CSARDRGQGSYEQYF. This chain links TRBV20-1 with TRBJ2-7; TCRdb reports TRBD1, a call that lacks DNA to check it against. The CDR3 covers 15 residues. CDR1 and CDR2 from the germline V gene are DFQATT and SNEGSKA (reference sequence).

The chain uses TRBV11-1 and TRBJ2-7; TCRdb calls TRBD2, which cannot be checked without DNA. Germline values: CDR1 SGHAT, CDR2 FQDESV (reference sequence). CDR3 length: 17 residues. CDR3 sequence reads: CASSLAPSGRATYEQYF. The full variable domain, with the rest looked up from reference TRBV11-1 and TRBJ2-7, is EAEVAQSPRYKITEKSQAVAFWCDPISGHATLYWYRQILGQGPELLVQFQDESVVDDSQLPKDRFSAERLKGVDSTLKIQPAELGDSAMYLCASSLAPSGRATYEQYFGPGTRLTVT.

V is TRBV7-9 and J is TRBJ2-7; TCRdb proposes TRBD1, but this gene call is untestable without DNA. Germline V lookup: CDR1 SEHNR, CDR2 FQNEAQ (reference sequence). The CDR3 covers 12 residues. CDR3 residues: CASSPPANEQYF.

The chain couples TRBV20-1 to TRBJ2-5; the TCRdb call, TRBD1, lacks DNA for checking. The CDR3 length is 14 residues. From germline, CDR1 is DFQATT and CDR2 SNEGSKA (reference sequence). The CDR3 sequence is CSARELRPRETQYF.

CDR3 sequence: CASSYFRGQYTEAFF. The chain joins TRBV6-5 to TRBJ1-1; TCRdb returns TRBD1, unconfirmable since there is no DNA. Germline values: CDR1 MNHEY, CDR2 SVGAGI. The CDR3 has 15 amino acids.